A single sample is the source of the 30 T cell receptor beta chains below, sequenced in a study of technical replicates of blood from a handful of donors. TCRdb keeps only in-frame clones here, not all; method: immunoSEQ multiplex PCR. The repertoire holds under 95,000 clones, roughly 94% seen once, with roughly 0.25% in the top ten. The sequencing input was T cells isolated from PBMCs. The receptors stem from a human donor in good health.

This CDR3 is CASSQGAHYEQYF. The DNA for the CDR3 is TGCGCCAGCAGCCAAGGGGCTCACTACGAGCAGTACTTC. The chain carries TRBV4-1 and TRBJ2-7; D is ambiguous. CDR1 and CDR2 (germline): MGHRA, YSYEKL. The CDR3 has 13 amino acids. Between the trimmed V and J ends, which lost 1 base and 3 bases, there was a span of 7 bases.

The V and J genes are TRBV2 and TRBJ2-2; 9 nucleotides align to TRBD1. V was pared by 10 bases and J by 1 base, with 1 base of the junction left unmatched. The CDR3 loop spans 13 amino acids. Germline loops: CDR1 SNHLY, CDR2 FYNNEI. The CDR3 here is CATGQGNTGELFF. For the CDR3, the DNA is TGTGCCACGGGACAGGGGAACACCGGGGAGCTGTTTTTT. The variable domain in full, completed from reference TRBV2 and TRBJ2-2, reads EPEVTQTPSHQVTQMGQEVILRCVPISNHLYFYWYRQILGQKVEFLVSFYNNEISEKSEIFDDQFSVERPDGSNFTLKIRSTKLEDSAMYFCATGQGNTGELFFGEGSRLTVL.

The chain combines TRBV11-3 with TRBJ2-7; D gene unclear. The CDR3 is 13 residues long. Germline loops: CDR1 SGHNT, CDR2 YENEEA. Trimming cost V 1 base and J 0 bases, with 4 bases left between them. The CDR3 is CASSLAGSYEQYF. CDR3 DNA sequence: TGTGCCAGCAGCTTAGCGGGCTCCTACGAGCAGTACTTC.

The DNA of the CDR3 is TGTGCCAGCAGTATCCGGCGGGATACGCAGTATTTT. Protein sequence: CASSIRRDTQYF. This rearrangement joins TRBV28 to TRBJ2-3, with D uncertain. The CDR3 sequence is 12 residues long. CDR1 and CDR2 from the germline V gene are MDHEN and SYDVKM. Deletions cut 5 bases from V and 6 bases from J, with 9 bases between. Full variable domain (missing parts from reference TRBV28 and TRBJ2-3): DVKVTQSSRYLVKRTGEKVFLECVQDMDHENMFWYRQDPGLGLRLIYFSYDVKMKEKGDIPEGYSVSREKKERFSLILESASTNQTSMYLCASSIRRDTQYFGPGTRLTVL.

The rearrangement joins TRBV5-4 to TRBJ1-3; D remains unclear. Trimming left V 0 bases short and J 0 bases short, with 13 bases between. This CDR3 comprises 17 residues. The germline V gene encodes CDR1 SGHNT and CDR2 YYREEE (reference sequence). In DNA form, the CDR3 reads TGTGCCAGCAGCTTGGCCAACGGGGAACTCTCTGGAAACACCATATATTTT. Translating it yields CASSLANGELSGNTIYF. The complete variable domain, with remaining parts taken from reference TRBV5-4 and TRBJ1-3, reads ETGVTQSPTHLIKTRGQQVTLRCSSQSGHNTVSWYQQALGQGPQFIFQYYREEENGRGNFPPRFSGLQFPNYSSELNVNALELDDSALYLCASSLANGELSGNTIYFGEGSWLTVV.

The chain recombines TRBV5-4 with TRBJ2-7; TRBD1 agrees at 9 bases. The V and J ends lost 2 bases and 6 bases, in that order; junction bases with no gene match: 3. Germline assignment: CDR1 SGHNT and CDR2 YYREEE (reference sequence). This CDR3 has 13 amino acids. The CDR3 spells CASSFSTGGEQYF. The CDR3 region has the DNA TGTGCCAGCAGCTTTTCGACAGGGGGCGAGCAGTACTTC.

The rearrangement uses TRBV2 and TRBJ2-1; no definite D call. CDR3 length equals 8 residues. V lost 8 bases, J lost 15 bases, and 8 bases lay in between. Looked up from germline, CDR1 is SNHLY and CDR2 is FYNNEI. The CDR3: CASPNWFF. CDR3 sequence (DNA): TGTGCCAGCCCGAACTGGTTCTTC.

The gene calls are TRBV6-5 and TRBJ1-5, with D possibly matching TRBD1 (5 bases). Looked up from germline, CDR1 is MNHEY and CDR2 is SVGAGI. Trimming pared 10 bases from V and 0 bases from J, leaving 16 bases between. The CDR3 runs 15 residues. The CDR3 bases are TGTGCCACCAGGACAACTCCGTATAGCAATCAGCCCCAGCATTTT. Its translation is CATRTTPYSNQPQHF.

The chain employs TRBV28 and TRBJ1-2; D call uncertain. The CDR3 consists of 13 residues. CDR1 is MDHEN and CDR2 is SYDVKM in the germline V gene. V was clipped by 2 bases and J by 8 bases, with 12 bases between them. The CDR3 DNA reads TGTGCCAGCAGTTTAAAGGTCTCGAGGGGCTACACCTTC. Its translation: CASSLKVSRGYTF.

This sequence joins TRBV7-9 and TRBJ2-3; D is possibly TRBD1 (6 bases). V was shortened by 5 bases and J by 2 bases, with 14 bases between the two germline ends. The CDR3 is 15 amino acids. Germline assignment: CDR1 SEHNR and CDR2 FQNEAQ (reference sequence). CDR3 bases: TGTGCCAGCAGCGATTTACAGGGCCCCACAGATACGCAGTATTTT. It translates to CASSDLQGPTDTQYF.

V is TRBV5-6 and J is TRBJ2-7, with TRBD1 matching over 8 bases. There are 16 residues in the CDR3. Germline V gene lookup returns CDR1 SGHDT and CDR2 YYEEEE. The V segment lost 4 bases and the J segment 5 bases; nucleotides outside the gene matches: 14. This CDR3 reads CASSVLGQGASNEQYF. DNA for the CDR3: TGTGCCAGCAGCGTTCTAGGTCAGGGGGCATCGAACGAGCAGTACTTC.

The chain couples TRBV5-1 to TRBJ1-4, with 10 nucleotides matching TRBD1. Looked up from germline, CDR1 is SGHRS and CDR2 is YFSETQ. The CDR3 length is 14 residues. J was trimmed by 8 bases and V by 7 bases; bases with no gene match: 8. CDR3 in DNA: TGCGCCAGCCGCAAGGACAGGGGGAGGGAAAAACTGTTTTTT. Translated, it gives CASRKDRGREKLFF. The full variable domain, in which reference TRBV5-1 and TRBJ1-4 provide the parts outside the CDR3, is KAGVTQTPRYLIKTRGQQVTLSCSPISGHRSVSWYQQTPGQGLQFLFEYFSETQRNKGNFPGRFSGRQFSNSRSEMNVSTLELGDSALYLCASRKDRGREKLFFGSGTQLSVL.

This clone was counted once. The CDR3 nucleotides read TGTGCCAGCAGTGAATCAACAGATACGCAGTATTTT. This codes for CASSESTDTQYF. This chain links TRBV25-1 with TRBJ2-3; D unresolved. The CDR3 has 12 residues. Trimming shortened V by 1 base and J by 3 bases, and 2 bases separated the two germline ends. In germline, CDR1 is MGHDK, CDR2 SYGVNS.

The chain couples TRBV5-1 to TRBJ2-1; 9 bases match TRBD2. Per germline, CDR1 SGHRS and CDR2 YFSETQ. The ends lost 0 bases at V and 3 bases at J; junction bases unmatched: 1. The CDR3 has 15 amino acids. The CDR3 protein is CASSLGLADYNEQFF. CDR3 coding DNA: TGCGCCAGCAGCTTGGGACTAGCGGACTACAATGAGCAGTTCTTC.

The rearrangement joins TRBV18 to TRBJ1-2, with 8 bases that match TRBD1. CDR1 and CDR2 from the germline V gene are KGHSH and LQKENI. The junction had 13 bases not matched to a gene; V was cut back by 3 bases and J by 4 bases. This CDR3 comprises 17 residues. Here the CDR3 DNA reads TGTGCCAGCTCACCTATGGACAGCCAGGGGGCGACCTATGGCTACACCTTC. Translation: CASSPMDSQGATYGYTF.

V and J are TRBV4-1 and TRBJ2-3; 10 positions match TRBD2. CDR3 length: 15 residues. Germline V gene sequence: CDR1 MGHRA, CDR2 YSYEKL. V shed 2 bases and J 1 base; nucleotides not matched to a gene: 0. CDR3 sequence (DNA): TGCGCCAGCAGCCAACTAGCGGGAGGCACAGATACGCAGTATTTT. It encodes CASSQLAGGTDTQYF.

The CDR3 loop is CASSGAGQETQYF. CDR3 DNA: TGTGCCAGCAGCGGGGCGGGACAAGAGACCCAGTACTTC. The rearrangement links TRBV5-4 to TRBJ2-5; tentatively, D is TRBD2 (6 bases). V lost 4 bases to trimming and J lost 2 bases, with 9 bases between them. The CDR3 has 13 residues. Germline V lookup: CDR1 SGHNT, CDR2 YYREEE (reference sequence).

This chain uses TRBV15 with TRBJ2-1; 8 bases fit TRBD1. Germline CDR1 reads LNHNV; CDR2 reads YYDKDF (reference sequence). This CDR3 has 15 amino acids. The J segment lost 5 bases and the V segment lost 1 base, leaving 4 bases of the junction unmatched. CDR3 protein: CATSRGQGLDNEQFF. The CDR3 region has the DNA TGTGCCACCAGCAGAGGACAGGGGTTGGACAATGAGCAGTTCTTC.

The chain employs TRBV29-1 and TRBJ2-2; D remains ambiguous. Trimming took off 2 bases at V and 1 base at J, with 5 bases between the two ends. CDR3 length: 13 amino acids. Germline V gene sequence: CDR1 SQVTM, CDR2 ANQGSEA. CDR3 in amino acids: CSVESENTGELFF. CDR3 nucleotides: TGCAGCGTTGAATCAGAGAACACCGGGGAGCTGTTTTTT.

CDR3 sequence: CASRDRRPSVYNEQFF. The CDR3 nucleotides are TGTGCCAGCCGGGACAGGCGACCTTCCGTCTACAATGAGCAGTTCTTC. This chain connects TRBV11-2 to TRBJ2-1; 8 bases agree with TRBD1. The CDR3 extends over 16 amino acids. In germline, CDR1 is SGHAT, CDR2 FQNNGV. The ends lost 8 bases at V and 3 bases at J; junction bases unmatched: 12. Full variable domain (rest looked up from reference TRBV11-2 and TRBJ2-1): EAGVAQSPRYKIIEKRQSVAFWCNPISGHATLYWYQQILGQGPKLLIQFQNNGVVDDSQLPKDRFSAERLKGVDSTLKIQPAKLEDSAVYLCASRDRRPSVYNEQFFGPGTRLTVL.

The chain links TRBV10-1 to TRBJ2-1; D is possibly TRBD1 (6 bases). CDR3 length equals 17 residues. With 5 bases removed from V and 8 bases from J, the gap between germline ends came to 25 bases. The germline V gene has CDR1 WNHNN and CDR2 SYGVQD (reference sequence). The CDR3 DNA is TGCGCCAGCAGTCCTTCAAAGCAGGGGTGGGGTGGCGATGAGCAGTTCTTC. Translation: CASSPSKQGWGGDEQFF.

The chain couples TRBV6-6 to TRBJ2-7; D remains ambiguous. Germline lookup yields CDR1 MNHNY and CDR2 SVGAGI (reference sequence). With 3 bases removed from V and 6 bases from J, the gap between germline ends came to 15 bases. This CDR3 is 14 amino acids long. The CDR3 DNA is TGTGCCAGCAGTTATTGGCCCCCAGCGACCGAGCAGTACTTC. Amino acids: CASSYWPPATEQYF.

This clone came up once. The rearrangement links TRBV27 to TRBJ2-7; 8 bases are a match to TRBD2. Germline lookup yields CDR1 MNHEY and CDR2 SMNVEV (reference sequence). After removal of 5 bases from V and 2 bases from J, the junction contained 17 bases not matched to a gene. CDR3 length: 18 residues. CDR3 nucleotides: TGTGCCAGCAGTCGAAGCGGGAGCCTTGCTGGGGTCACCTACGAGCAGTACTTC. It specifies CASSRSGSLAGVTYEQYF.

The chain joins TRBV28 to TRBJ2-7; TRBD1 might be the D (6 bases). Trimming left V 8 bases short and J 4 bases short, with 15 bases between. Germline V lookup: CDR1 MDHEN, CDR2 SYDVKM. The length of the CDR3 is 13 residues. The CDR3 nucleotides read TGTGCCAGCTCTTTGGACAGTACATACGAGCAGTACTTC. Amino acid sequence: CASSLDSTYEQYF.

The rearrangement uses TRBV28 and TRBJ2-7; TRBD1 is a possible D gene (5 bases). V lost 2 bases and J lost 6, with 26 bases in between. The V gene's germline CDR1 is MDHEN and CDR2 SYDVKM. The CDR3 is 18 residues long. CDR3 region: CASSLGYRLRDRASEQYF. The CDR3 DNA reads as TGTGCCAGCAGTTTAGGGTACAGGTTGCGCGACAGAGCCTCCGAGCAGTACTTC.

CDR3 region: CASTYSGRVGNEQFF. The CDR3 coding sequence is TGTGCCAGCACCTATAGCGGGAGAGTGGGCAATGAGCAGTTCTTC. This chain joins TRBV2 and TRBJ2-1; the match to TRBD2 covers 9 bases. Germline V gene lookup returns CDR1 SNHLY and CDR2 FYNNEI. CDR3 length: 15 residues. V gave up 7 bases and J gave up 6 bases; unmatched junction bases: 10. The entire variable domain, with the rest obtained from reference TRBV2 and TRBJ2-1, is as follows: EPEVTQTPSHQVTQMGQEVILRCVPISNHLYFYWYRQILGQKVEFLVSFYNNEISEKSEIFDDQFSVERPDGSNFTLKIRSTKLEDSAMYFCASTYSGRVGNEQFFGPGTRLTVL.

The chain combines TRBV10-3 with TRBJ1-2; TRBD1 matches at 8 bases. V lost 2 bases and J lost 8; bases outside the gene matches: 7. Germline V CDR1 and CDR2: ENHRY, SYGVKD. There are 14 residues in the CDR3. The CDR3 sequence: CAISEATGGGGYTF. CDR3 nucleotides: TGTGCCATCAGTGAGGCTACAGGGGGAGGGGGCTACACCTTC.

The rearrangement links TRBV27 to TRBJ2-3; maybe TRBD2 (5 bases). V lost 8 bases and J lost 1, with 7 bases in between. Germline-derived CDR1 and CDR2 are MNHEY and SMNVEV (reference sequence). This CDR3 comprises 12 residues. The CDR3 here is CASAGRTDTQYF. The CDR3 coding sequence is TGTGCCAGCGCGGGCCGCACAGATACGCAGTATTTT.

The CDR3 nucleotides are TGCGCCAGCAGCCCCGGGACTAGCGGGGACACAGATACGCAGTATTTT. Protein product: CASSPGTSGDTDTQYF. This chain joins TRBV5-1 and TRBJ2-3; TRBD2 matches 13 bases. Trimming took 4 bases from V and 2 from J; bases not matched to a gene: 4. Germline CDR1 is SGHRS and CDR2 is YFSETQ. The CDR3 runs to 16 residues.

CDR3 loop: CASSLDRAPFSGNTIYF. The CDR3 DNA sequence: TGTGCCAGTAGCCTGGACAGGGCCCCTTTCTCTGGAAACACCATATATTTT. V usage is TRBV19 and J usage is TRBJ1-3; 8 bases fit TRBD1. The CDR3 has 17 amino acids. Germline CDR1 reads LNHDA; CDR2 reads SQIVND (reference sequence). V shed 6 bases and J 0 bases; nucleotides not matched to a gene: 10.